The rows below give T cell receptor beta chains drawn from one sample of a study of PD-L1 blockade in urothelial cancer. Using immunoSEQ multiplex PCR, the repertoire was profiled, and TCRdb retains in-frame clones only, with some absent. The sample contains tens of thousands of clones, 65% to 90% of which appear only once. The specimen was PBMCs, collected around atezolizumab (anti-PD-L1) treatment. All receptors derive from a man in his 60s with urothelial cancer. CDR3s include the opening cysteine and the closing phenylalanine or tryptophan. A D gene is named only where the DNA matches it firmly. The size field is filled for only some rows; it gives once, few, many or a size class.

V,D,J,size,DNA,CDR3
TRBV28,TRBD1,TRBJ1-6,NA,TGTGCCAGCAGTCCAGGGGGCGCATATAATTCACCCCTCCACTTT,CASSPGGAYNSPLHF
TRBV6-5,NA,TRBJ1-5,NA,TGTGCCAGCAGGTCGGGGGTGGCTCAGCCCCAGCATTTT,CASRSGVAQPQHF
TRBV7-2,TRBD1,TRBJ1-2,NA,TGTGCCAGCAGCCTGGGACAGACGAGTATCTATGGCTACACCTTC,CASSLGQTSIYGYTF
TRBV6-6,NA,TRBJ2-1,NA,TGTGCCAGCAGTTACGGGAGCGGCCCAAGGCCTGAGCAGTTCTTC,CASSYGSGPRPEQFF
TRBV2,NA,TRBJ2-7,NA,TGTGCCAGCAGTCGGAGCATTTTCTACGAGCAGTACTTC,CASSRSIFYEQYF
TRBV10-1,TRBD1,TRBJ2-7,once,TGCGCCAGCGGGACAGGGACCGAGCAGTACTTC,CASGTGTEQYF
TRBV18,NA,TRBJ1-1,NA,TGTGCCAGCTCACCAACAGGTGGGGCGGACACTGAAGCTTTCTTT,CASSPTGGADTEAFF
TRBV12-5,NA,TRBJ1-1,NA,TGTGCTAGTGGTCCTACCTCGATTAACACTGAAGCTTTCTTT,CASGPTSINTEAFF
TRBV19,TRBD1,TRBJ2-5,NA,TGTGCCAGTAGTATAGAAGGGACAGGGTTAGAGACCCAGTACTTC,CASSIEGTGLETQYF
TRBV5-5,NA,TRBJ2-2,NA,TGTGCCACGAGGACGGGGTGGTCGAACACCGGGGAGCTGTTTTTT,CATRTGWSNTGELFF
TRBV19,NA,TRBJ1-5,once,TGTGCCAGTAGTATTCGCCTACGTCAGGGGCCTAGCAATCAGCCCCAGCATTTT,CASSIRLRQGPSNQPQHF
TRBV21-1,NA,TRBJ1-2,NA,TGTGCCAGCAGCAATTTCGGGGGGGTCTATGGCTACACCTTC,CASSNFGGVYGYTF
TRBV2,TRBD1,TRBJ2-3,once,TGTGCCAGCAGTAGGAAGGACAGGGAGGCAGATACGCAGTATTTT,CASSRKDREADTQYF
TRBV20-1,TRBD1,TRBJ1-2,NA,TGCAGTGCTAGGGCGGGACAGATCTACACCTTC,CSARAGQIYTF
TRBV7-2,NA,TRBJ2-6,once,TGTGCCAGCAGCGGGAGACGGGAGTCCAACGTCCTGACTTTC,CASSGRRESNVLTF
TRBV2,TRBD1,TRBJ1-3,NA,TGTGCCAGCAGTTGGGACAGGGCTGGAAACACCATATATTTT,CASSWDRAGNTIYF
TRBV19,TRBD1,TRBJ2-3,NA,TGTGCCAGTAGTATAGGAAAACGTGGGACAGGGGTTAACACAGATACGCAGTATTTT,CASSIGKRGTGVNTDTQYF
TRBV5-5,NA,TRBJ2-3,NA,TGTGCCAGCAGCTTGATTCCCGCGACATTAAGCACAGATACGCAGTATTTT,CASSLIPATLSTDTQYF
TRBV6-5,NA,TRBJ2-3,NA,TGTGCCAGCAGCCGCAGGGGAGATACGCAGTATTTT,CASSRRGDTQYF
TRBV7-8,TRBD2,TRBJ2-7,NA,TGTGCCAGCAGCTTAGCGGTTTCCCTAGCGGGAGTCTACGAGCAGTACTTC,CASSLAVSLAGVYEQYF
TRBV5-5,NA,TRBJ2-5,once,TGTGCCAGCAGCTTGGAGTTCAGGGCGCCCCAAGAGACCCAGTACTTC,CASSLEFRAPQETQYF
TRBV27,TRBD2,TRBJ2-7,NA,TGTGCCAGCAGTAGGGGGGGACTAGGTCTCTCCTACGAGCAGTACTTC,CASSRGGLGLSYEQYF
TRBV5-8,TRBD1,TRBJ1-5,NA,TGTGCCAGCAGCTTGGTATCCGGGACAGGGAATCAGCCCCAGCATTTT,CASSLVSGTGNQPQHF
TRBV10-3,TRBD2,TRBJ2-3,NA,TGTGCCATCAGTAAGGGACTAGCGGGACGTAGCACAGATACGCAGTATTTT,CAISKGLAGRSTDTQYF
TRBV18,TRBD1,TRBJ1-1,NA,TGTGCCAGCTCACAAGAGACAGGGAGCCAGGCTTTCTTT,CASSQETGSQAFF
TRBV5-1,NA,TRBJ2-7,NA,TGCGCCAGCAGCTTGGAAGGCGGGACCTCCTACGAGCAGTACTTC,CASSLEGGTSYEQYF
TRBV11-2,NA,TRBJ2-1,NA,TGTGCCAGCAGCTTCCGGACAGACAGGTTTAACAATGAGCAGTTCTTC,CASSFRTDRFNNEQFF
TRBV7-2,TRBD1,TRBJ2-7,once,TGTGCCAGCAGCTCGCAAACAGGGGGCTACGAGCAGTACTTC,CASSSQTGGYEQYF
TRBV6-1,NA,TRBJ1-2,once,TGTGCCAGCAGTGATGGGGGGAAAACCTATGGCTACACCTTC,CASSDGGKTYGYTF
TRBV27,TRBD2,TRBJ2-1,NA,TGTGCCAGCAGTCGGACTAGCGGATACAATGAGCAGTTCTTC,CASSRTSGYNEQFF
TRBV2,NA,TRBJ1-1,NA,TGTGCCAGCGGGGGGATAGGGACTGAAGCTTTCTTT,CASGGIGTEAFF
TRBV11-2,NA,TRBJ2-7,once,TGTGCCAGCAGCCTGGAGGGGGGGTCCCACTCCTACGAGCAGTACTTC,CASSLEGGSHSYEQYF
TRBV5-1,TRBD2,TRBJ2-3,NA,TGCGCCAGCAGCTTGTATGGGCTTGACGGCGGGGGACCCCTAAGCACAGATACGCAGTATTTT,CASSLYGLDGGGPLSTDTQYF
TRBV7-9,NA,TRBJ2-7,NA,TGTGCCAGCAGCCCCCGAACCCCAGGGGCCTACGAGCAGTACTTC,CASSPRTPGAYEQYF
TRBV27,TRBD1,TRBJ1-3,NA,TGTGCCAGCAGTTTAAGGGGACAGGGACTCTCTGGAAACACCATATATTTT,CASSLRGQGLSGNTIYF
TRBV29-1,NA,TRBJ2-7,NA,TGCAGCGTTGAAGGTACAGGGAAGAAGCAGTACTTC,CSVEGTGKKQYF
TRBV9,NA,TRBJ2-6,NA,TGTGCCAGCAGCGCGCAGGAAACTGGGGCCAACGTCCTGACTTTC,CASSAQETGANVLTF
TRBV2,TRBD2,TRBJ2-1,NA,TGTGCCAGCAGAGGGGTAGCGGGAAACAATGAGCAGTTCTTC,CASRGVAGNNEQFF
TRBV12-5,TRBD1,TRBJ1-2,NA,TGTGCTAGTGGTTCACGGACAGGGGGCTACACCTTC,CASGSRTGGYTF
TRBV9,NA,TRBJ1-1,NA,TGTGCCAGCAGCGTCGTTCAGAGGGACACTGAAGCTTTCTTT,CASSVVQRDTEAFF
TRBV15,NA,TRBJ2-7,NA,TGTGCCACCAGCTCCCAAGTGCGGGAGCAGTACTTC,CATSSQVREQYF
TRBV7-2,TRBD2,TRBJ2-7,NA,TGTGCCAGCAGCCTAAGGTTAGCGGGGACCTACGAGCAGTACTTC,CASSLRLAGTYEQYF
TRBV4-3,TRBD2,TRBJ2-7,NA,TGCGCCAGCAGCCAAGGGGCTAGCGGGGGTTACGAGCAGTACTTC,CASSQGASGGYEQYF
TRBV11-2,NA,TRBJ2-1,NA,TGTGCCAGCAGTGAAGGGGGCAATGAGCAGTTCTTC,CASSEGGNEQFF
TRBV18,NA,TRBJ2-1,NA,TGTGCCAGCTCCGAGGGCAATGAGCAGTTCTTC,CASSEGNEQFF
TRBV7-2,NA,TRBJ1-5,NA,TGTGCCAGCAGCTTAGATGCGGGGCTTAGCAATCAGCCCCAGCATTTT,CASSLDAGLSNQPQHF
TRBV9,NA,TRBJ2-1,once,TGTGCCAGCAGCGCCCTCCTAGCATCCTACAATGAGCAGTTCTTC,CASSALLASYNEQFF
TRBV19,TRBD1,TRBJ1-5,NA,TGTGCCAGTAGTATAGGCCCCCGGACAGGGGAGAATCAGCCCCAGCATTTT,CASSIGPRTGENQPQHF
TRBV19,TRBD2,TRBJ2-4,NA,TGTGCCAGTAGTGTCGGGGGGGCCAAAAACATTCAGTACTTC,CASSVGGAKNIQYF